Listed below are T cell receptor beta chains from one sample, sequenced in a study of blood T cell repertoires in COVID-19. The protocol was immunoSEQ multiplex PCR, while the TCRdb copy is restricted to in-frame clones and leaves out a portion. Altogether 200,000 to 300,000 clones are present, about 85% being singletons, with the ten largest covering about 6.3%. Material: peripheral blood. The source of these receptors is a woman aged 60 to 75 with active or convalescent COVID-19. The CDR3 runs from the conserved cysteine through the conserved F or W. A D gene is named only where the DNA matches it firmly. Clone size appears in some rows only: once, few, many, or a class for an expanded clone.

size: -
D: TRBD2
V: TRBV4-1
J: TRBJ2-7
DNA: TGCGCCAGCAGCCAAGATCTTGCGGGAGTCTCCTACGAGCAGTACTTC
CDR3: CASSQDLAGVSYEQYF

size: -
D: -
V: TRBV7-2
J: TRBJ1-2
DNA: TGTGCCAGCAGCTCCAGACAGCTTTCTAACTATGGCTACACCTTC
CDR3: CASSSRQLSNYGYTF

size: many
D: -
V: TRBV29-1
J: TRBJ2-2
DNA: TGCAGCTATAGCCTCGGACAGGGAAGAACGGGAGGTCACGGGGAGCTGTTTTTT
CDR3: CSYSLGQGRTGGHGELFF

size: once
D: TRBD1
V: TRBV4-2
J: TRBJ2-2
DNA: TGTGCCAGCAGCCAAAGGGGACAGGGTATGACCGGGGAGCTGTTTTTT
CDR3: CASSQRGQGMTGELFF

size: few
D: -
V: TRBV25-1
J: TRBJ1-2
DNA: TGTGCCAGCAGTGAATCACAGAGGGGGTATGGCTACACCTTC
CDR3: CASSESQRGYGYTF

size: -
D: TRBD1
V: TRBV11-2
J: TRBJ1-3
DNA: TGTGCCAGCAGCGCTACCGGGACAGGAAAGAGTGGCTCTGGAAACACCATATATTTT
CDR3: CASSATGTGKSGSGNTIYF

size: once
D: TRBD1
V: TRBV15
J: TRBJ2-1
DNA: TGTGCCACCAGCCCCCGGACAGGGGCCAACAATGAGCAGTTCTTC
CDR3: CATSPRTGANNEQFF

size: few
D: -
V: TRBV7-2
J: TRBJ1-1
DNA: TGTGCCAGCAGCCCGTACTTGAACACTGAAGCTTTCTTT
CDR3: CASSPYLNTEAFF

size: -
D: TRBD2
V: TRBV27
J: TRBJ2-1
DNA: TGTGCCAGCAGTTTATTGGCGGGAGTTTACAATGAGCAGTTCTTC
CDR3: CASSLLAGVYNEQFF

size: -
D: -
V: TRBV5-1
J: TRBJ1-3
DNA: TGCGCCAGCAGCTTGGAGGGAAACCAGGGGAACACCATATATTTT
CDR3: CASSLEGNQGNTIYF

size: -
D: TRBD1
V: TRBV6-5
J: TRBJ2-2
DNA: TGTGCCAGCAGTTACTCCGGGACAGGGACCGGGGAGCTGTTTTTT
CDR3: CASSYSGTGTGELFF

size: -
D: -
V: TRBV14
J: TRBJ1-2
DNA: TGTGCCAGCAGCCAAGATTGGGTACAGGGACCATATGGCTACACCTTC
CDR3: CASSQDWVQGPYGYTF

size: -
D: -
V: TRBV6-5
J: TRBJ2-2
DNA: TGTGCCAGCAGCCGAGACTACACCGGGGAGCTGTTTTTT
CDR3: CASSRDYTGELFF

size: -
D: TRBD1
V: TRBV5-1
J: TRBJ1-5
DNA: TGCGCCAGCAGTCAGGGGGCTGGCAATCAGCCCCAGCATTTT
CDR3: CASSQGAGNQPQHF

size: -
D: TRBD2
V: TRBV3-1/TRBV3-2
J: TRBJ2-1
DNA: TGTGCCAGCAGCCCGCAGGAGCGGGAATTCGATGAGCAGTTCTTC
CDR3: CASSPQEREFDEQFF